This T cell receptor (beta chain) was obtained from a study of T cell repertoires in cytomegalovirus infection (dated 2019 in TCRdb). For the study in its entirety: Donor HLA type was relevant to the analysis, because carriage of CMV infection together with the matching HLA type was indicated by public TCR beta signatures.

From its cysteine to its phenylalanine, the CDR3 spans 21 amino acids. Solely the CDR3 DNA is kept, with 63 bases framed from the first base. Deletion took 0 bases off V and 3 bases off J, with a span of 27 bases between the germline ends. Points the paper makes about the study in general: The ex vivo response was dominated by HLA-C-restricted CMV-specific TCR beta clonotypes, and the single most frequent clonotype in two of eight donors was supplied by these HLA-C-restricted clonotypes. Cumulative frequency of public TCR beta family members discriminated carriers of CMV infection plus the relevant HLA type in this cohort and an independent approximately 350-donor cohort.

A few counts support this clonotype. Its antigen target is currently unknown. No much larger clone exists at a distance of one base, and base qualities are not known. Sequencing relied on an Illumina HiSeq 1500. The raw public data were reprocessed by TCRdb itself: fastp quality trimming at Q25, MiXCR clonotype calling, in-frame beta chains only. Each entry merges the rows of one CDR3 protein and shows their most common DNA and genes. The sample records hundreds of thousands of distinct CDR3 sequences, around 32% of which are singletons. Together, the top ten hold roughly 13% of the sample. Material: PBMCs. This sequence originates from a human donor in good health (CMV status not recorded). Some clones in this sample may be carry-over from other donors' samples. This receptor chain uses TRBV23-1 and TRBJ1-5; a tentative D call is TRBD1 (6 bases match). TRBV23-1 is an ORF for which the function is uncertain. The DNA is TGCGCCAGCAGTCAATCCCACCCCACGGACAGCGGTGTGAGGGACAATCAGCCCCAGCATTTT. The resulting protein is CASSQSHPTDSGVRDNQPQHF.